These T cell receptor beta chains were read from a single sample in a study of cytomegalovirus exposure and HLA in healthy donors. Some clones are missing from TCRdb's copy, which holds only in-frame ones; the method was immunoSEQ multiplex PCR. The table lists some 180,000 clones, 81% of them singletons. Sequencing was done on a sample of PBMCs. The receptors shown here come from a man in his forties in good health and CMV-seropositive. Each CDR3 is given with its conserved first and last residue. The D gene is left open where the match is weak. Not every row has a clone size; where given, it reads once, few, many or a size class.

TRBV7-9	.	.	TRBJ2-5	TGTGCCAGCAGCTTAGGGGACAACCGCCAAGAGACCCAGTACTTC	CASSLGDNRQETQYF
TRBV2	.	.	TRBJ1-1	TGTGCCAGCCCACAGGGAATGATGAACACTGAAGCTTTCTTT	CASPQGMMNTEAFF
TRBV5-1	.	TRBD1	TRBJ1-1	TGCGCCAGCAGCCCAGGGGGCGGGCTGGACACTGAAGCTTTCTTT	CASSPGGGLDTEAFF
TRBV6-5	.	TRBD2	TRBJ2-2	TGTGCCAGCAGGCCTAGCGGGAACACCGGGGAGCTGTTTTTT	CASRPSGNTGELFF
TRBV9	.	TRBD1	TRBJ2-2	TGTGCCAGCAGCGTAGACCCAGGGGGCTACACCGGGGAGCTGTTTTTT	CASSVDPGGYTGELFF
TRBV7-9	.	.	TRBJ2-7	TGTGCCAGCAGCTTAGGTAGCGGATTCCTCTCCTACGAGCAGTACTTC	CASSLGSGFLSYEQYF
TRBV6-5	.	.	TRBJ1-2	TGTGCCAGCAGTGACTCCCCGAGGGTCTATGGCTACACCTTC	CASSDSPRVYGYTF
TRBV4-3	.	.	TRBJ2-7	TGCGCCAGCAGCCAAGATCTTTCGCAGGCCACCTACGAGCAGTACTTC	CASSQDLSQATYEQYF
TRBV7-6	.	.	TRBJ1-6	TGTGCCAGCAGCTTACAGGGGCCTAATTCACCCCTCCACTTT	CASSLQGPNSPLHF
TRBV27	.	TRBD2	TRBJ2-7	TGTGCCAGCAGACTAGCGGGAGCCTACGAGCAGTACTTC	CASRLAGAYEQYF
TRBV6-6	.	TRBD1	TRBJ1-3	TGTGCCAGCAGTACCGCGGACAGGACTGGAAACACCATATATTTT	CASSTADRTGNTIYF
TRBV5-1	.	.	TRBJ1-2	TGCGCCAGCAGCTTGGCCACTGGGGGCAACTATGGCTACACCTTC	CASSLATGGNYGYTF
TRBV7-9	.	TRBD1	TRBJ2-7	TGTGCCAGCACCTCGGGACAGGACTACGAGCAGTACTTC	CASTSGQDYEQYF
TRBV6-1	.	.	TRBJ2-7	TGTGCCAGCAGTGAAGCTGTCCGTACCTACGAGCAGTACTTC	CASSEAVRTYEQYF
TRBV6-6	.	.	TRBJ2-4	TGTGCCAGCAGTGCCCTAGCGGCCAAAAACATTCAGTACTTC	CASSALAAKNIQYF
TRBV2	.	TRBD2	TRBJ2-3	TGTGCCAGCAGTGAGCAGGGGCTAGCGGGAAAGGATACGCAGTATTTT	CASSEQGLAGKDTQYF
TRBV11-2	.	.	TRBJ1-4	TGTGCCAGCAGCTTAGGACAGCCTAATGAAAAACTGTTTTTT	CASSLGQPNEKLFF
TRBV19	.	.	TRBJ1-2	TGTGCCAGTAGTTCGCCAGGGCGGGGAAACTATGGCTACACCTTC	CASSSPGRGNYGYTF
TRBV15	once	.	TRBJ2-2	TGTGCCACCAGCGCCGGATCGGGGTATAACGGGGAGCTGTTTTTT	CATSAGSGYNGELFF
TRBV5-4	.	TRBD1	TRBJ1-1	TGTGCCAGCAGCGCACCGGGACAGGGGCCCTTTGAAGCTTTCTTT	CASSAPGQGPFEAFF
TRBV6-1	.	TRBD1	TRBJ1-2	TGTGCCAGCAGTGTCGACAGGGGATTGGGCTATGGCTACACCTTC	CASSVDRGLGYGYTF
TRBV5-1	.	TRBD1	TRBJ2-5	TGCGCCAGCAGCTTGGGCGGACAGGGGGCGCCCGAGACCCAGTACTTC	CASSLGGQGAPETQYF
TRBV7-3	.	.	TRBJ2-1	TGTGCCAGCAGCTCGACACAATGGGACAATGAGCAGTTCTTC	CASSSTQWDNEQFF
TRBV18	once	.	TRBJ2-5	TGTGCCAGCTCACCAGACAGCCAGGAGACCCAGTACTTC	CASSPDSQETQYF
TRBV7-9	.	TRBD1	TRBJ2-1	TGTGCCAGCAGCTTAGGAGCGAACCCGGGACAGGTAGTTTTGGATGAGCAGTTCTTC	CASSLGANPGQVVLDEQFF
TRBV4-1	.	.	TRBJ2-1	TGCGCCAGCAGCCAAGGAGGGGGGGGTAATGAGCAGTTCTTC	CASSQGGGGNEQFF
TRBV7-3	.	TRBD1	TRBJ1-3	TGTGCCAGCAGCCGGACAGGAGACTCTGGAAACACCATATATTTT	CASSRTGDSGNTIYF
TRBV28	once	.	TRBJ2-5	TGTGCCAGCAGCCCAGGTTGGGGCGGGGGCTACACCCCCAGGGAGACCCAGTACTTC	CASSPGWGGGYTPRETQYF
TRBV6-6	.	.	TRBJ1-6	TGTGCCAGCAGTTACCAGGGGAATTCACCCCTCCACTTT	CASSYQGNSPLHF
TRBV5-4	.	.	TRBJ2-1	TGTGCCAGCAGCCGAGGTCGGGACAATGAAATTGTGCAGTTCTTC	CASSRGRDNEIVQFF
TRBV28	.	.	TRBJ2-1	TGTGCCAGCATCGGTGGGAGCTCCTACAATGAGCAGTTCTTC	CASIGGSSYNEQFF
TRBV6-1	.	.	TRBJ2-1	TGTGCCAGCAGTGCCCCACCTGACAGTGACAATGAGCAGTTCTTC	CASSAPPDSDNEQFF
TRBV11-2	.	.	TRBJ2-5	TGTGCCAGCAGCTTAGGGGGCTTAAGAAGGCAAGAGACCCAGTACTTC	CASSLGGLRRQETQYF
TRBV7-5	.	.	TRBJ2-3	TGTGTCAGAAGCTCCCGACGGGGGGGTAGTACAGATACGCAGTATTTT	CVRSSRRGGSTDTQYF
TRBV5-1	.	.	TRBJ2-5	TGCGCCAGCAGCTTGGAAGGAGTTACCCCGGAGACCCAGTACTTC	CASSLEGVTPETQYF
TRBV28	.	TRBD2	TRBJ2-3	TGTGCCAGCATGCCGGGAGGGATAACAGATACGCAGTATTTT	CASMPGGITDTQYF
TRBV25-1	.	.	TRBJ1-1	TGTGCCAGCAGTGAATTACAGGGAAAGACTCCTGAAGCTTTCTTT	CASSELQGKTPEAFF
TRBV5-4	.	TRBD1	TRBJ2-1	TGTGCCAGCAGCTTTACAGGGGGGTTAGAGCAGTTCTTC	CASSFTGGLEQFF
TRBV20-1	.	.	TRBJ1-2	TGCAGTGCTACGAGGGGGTATGGCTACACCTTC	CSATRGYGYTF
TRBV21-1	.	.	TRBJ2-3	TGTGCCAGCAGGGTTGGACTAGCAGATACGCAGTATTTT	CASRVGLADTQYF
TRBV7-9	.	.	TRBJ1-5	TGTGCCAGCAGCTCCCAGGGGCAGGGCAATCAGCCCCAGCATTTT	CASSSQGQGNQPQHF
TRBV9	.	TRBD2	TRBJ2-1	TGTGCCAGCAGTGTAACTAGCGGAAGCTCCTACAATGAGCAGTTCTTC	CASSVTSGSSYNEQFF
TRBV6-5	once	.	TRBJ1-6	TGTGCCAGCAGTTACCGGGAGGGCAGGTCACCCCTCCACTTT	CASSYREGRSPLHF
TRBV9	.	TRBD2	TRBJ2-5	TGTGCCAGCAGCGGATGGACTAGCGGGAAAGAGACCCAGTACTTC	CASSGWTSGKETQYF
TRBV30	.	.	TRBJ2-7	TGTGCCTGGAGTGTATCGACCGCGGGGAAGTACTTC	CAWSVSTAGKYF
TRBV2	.	.	TRBJ2-7	TGTGCCAGCATAGGGGGGCGAGCGGGATACGAGCAGTACTTC	CASIGGRAGYEQYF
TRBV5-4	.	TRBD2	TRBJ2-7	TGTGCCAGCAGCTTGGGTAGCGGGAGTTTCTACGAGCAGTACTTC	CASSLGSGSFYEQYF
TRBV11-3	.	.	TRBJ2-1	TGTGCCAGCAGCTTATCGGGGGTGGGCTATGAGCAGTTCTTC	CASSLSGVGYEQFF
TRBV7-9	.	TRBD1	TRBJ2-5	TGTGCCAGCAGCTCACTACATACTACCGGGACAGGGGAAGAGACCCAGTACTTC	CASSSLHTTGTGEETQYF